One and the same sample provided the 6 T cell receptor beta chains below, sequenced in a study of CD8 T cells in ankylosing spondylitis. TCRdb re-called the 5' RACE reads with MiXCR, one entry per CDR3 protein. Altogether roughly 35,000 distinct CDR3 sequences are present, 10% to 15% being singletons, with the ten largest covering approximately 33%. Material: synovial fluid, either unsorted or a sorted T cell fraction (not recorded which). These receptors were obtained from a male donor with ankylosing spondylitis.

The CDR3 loop reads CASRRTDSYEQYF. The CDR3 coding sequence is TGTGCCAGCCGAAGAACCGACAGTTACGAGCAGTACTTC. The V gene is TRBV27, the J gene TRBJ2-7; D might be TRBD1 (5 bases). The germline CDR1 and CDR2 sequences are MNHEY and SMNVEV (reference sequence). V was clipped by 8 bases and J by 4 bases, with 15 bases between them. CDR3 length: 13 residues.

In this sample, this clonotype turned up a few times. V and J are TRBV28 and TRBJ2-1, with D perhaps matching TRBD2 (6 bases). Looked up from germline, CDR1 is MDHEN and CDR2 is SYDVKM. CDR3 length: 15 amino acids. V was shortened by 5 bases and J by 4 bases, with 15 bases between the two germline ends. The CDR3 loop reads CASSIPGTSYNEQFF. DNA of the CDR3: TGTGCCAGCAGTATCCCCGGGACTTCATACAATGAGCAGTTCTTC.

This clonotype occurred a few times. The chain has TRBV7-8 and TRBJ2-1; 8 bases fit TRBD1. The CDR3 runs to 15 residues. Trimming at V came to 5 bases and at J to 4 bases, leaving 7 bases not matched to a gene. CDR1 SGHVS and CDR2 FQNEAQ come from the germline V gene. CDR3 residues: CASSQQTGAYNEQFF. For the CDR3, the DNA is TGTGCCAGCAGCCAACAGACAGGGGCATACAATGAGCAGTTCTTC.

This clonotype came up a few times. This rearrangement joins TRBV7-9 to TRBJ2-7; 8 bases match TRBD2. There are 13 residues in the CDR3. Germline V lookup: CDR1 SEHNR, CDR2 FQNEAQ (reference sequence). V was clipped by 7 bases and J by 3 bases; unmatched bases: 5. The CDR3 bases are TGTGCCAGCAACGGACTAGCAAACTACGAGCAGTACTTC. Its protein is CASNGLANYEQYF.

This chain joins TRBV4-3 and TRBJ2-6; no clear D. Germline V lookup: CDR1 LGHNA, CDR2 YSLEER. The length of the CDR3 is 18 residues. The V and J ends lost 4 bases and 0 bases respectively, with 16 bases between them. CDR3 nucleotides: TGCGCCAGCAGCCCGTGGCCCCTGTCTGACTCTGGGGCCAACGTCCTGACTTTC. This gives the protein CASSPWPLSDSGANVLTF.

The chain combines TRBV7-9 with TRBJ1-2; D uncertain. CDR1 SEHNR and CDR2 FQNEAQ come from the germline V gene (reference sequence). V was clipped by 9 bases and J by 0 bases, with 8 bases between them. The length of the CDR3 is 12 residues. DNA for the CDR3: TGTGCCAGTGACACTACTAACTATGGCTACACCTTC. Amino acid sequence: CASDTTNYGYTF.